This passage covers 13 T cell receptor beta chains from one sample sequenced in a study of T cell responses to AZD1222 COVID-19 vaccine. The data were produced by immunoSEQ multiplex PCR, yet TCRdb's version contains in-frame clones alone and is incomplete. Across over 120,000 clones, the top ten clones capture 2% to 2.5% of the sample. Sequencing used peripheral blood. Every receptor here comes from an adult in good health.

This chain links TRBV6-5 with TRBJ2-1; 9 bases map to TRBD2. The length of the CDR3 is 15 residues. The ends lost 0 bases at V and 4 bases at J; junction bases unmatched: 1. Germline CDR1 reads MNHEY; CDR2 reads SVGAGI. CDR3 nucleotides: TGTGCCAGCAGTTACTCCGCGGGGGGGTACAATGAGCAGTTCTTC. Its translation: CASSYSAGGYNEQFF.

V gene TRBV9 combines with J gene TRBJ2-2, with TRBD1 identical over 10 bases. Germline CDR1 is SGDLS and CDR2 is YYNGEE. This CDR3 has 16 residues. The V and J ends lost 0 bases and 7 bases, in that order; junction bases with no gene match: 6. CDR3 region: CASSVGDRGRVGELFF. CDR3 nucleotide sequence: TGTGCCAGCAGCGTAGGGGACAGGGGAAGGGTCGGGGAGCTGTTTTTT.

This sequence joins TRBV19 and TRBJ1-5; D may be TRBD1 (5 bases). Deletions cut 9 bases from V and 0 bases from J, with 12 bases between. This CDR3 comprises 14 residues. CDR1 LNHDA and CDR2 SQIVND come from the germline V gene (reference sequence). The chain's CDR3 is CASTDRHSNQPQHF. The DNA for the CDR3 is TGTGCCAGCACTGACAGACATAGCAATCAGCCCCAGCATTTT.

J is TRBJ1-6 and V is TRBV29-1, with 7 bases fitting TRBD1. The CDR3 runs 12 residues. The ends lost 5 bases at V and 15 bases at J; junction bases unmatched: 10. The V gene's germline CDR1 is SQVTM and CDR2 ANQGSEA. CDR3 sequence reads: CSVTGPGQLLHF. For the CDR3, the DNA is TGCAGCGTTACGGGACCGGGACAGCTCCTCCACTTT.

The CDR3 DNA reads as TGTGCCAGCAGCTTAGGGGGAAGTTATGGCTACACCTTC. This translates into CASSLGGSYGYTF. The rearrangement joins TRBV11-2 to TRBJ1-2; D gene unclear. The ends were cut back, 1 base at V and 5 bases at J, with 8 bases in the middle. The CDR3 is 13 residues long. From germline, CDR1 is SGHAT and CDR2 FQNNGV.

V gene TRBV7-9 combines with J gene TRBJ1-1; TRBD1 matches at 9 bases. The CDR3 totals 15 residues. CDR1 and CDR2 (germline): SEHNR, FQNEAQ (reference sequence). The V segment lost 3 bases and the J segment 5 bases; nucleotides outside the gene matches: 7. CDR3 amino acids: CASSLGDRVETEAFF. Here the CDR3 DNA reads TGTGCCAGCAGCTTGGGGGACAGGGTGGAGACTGAAGCTTTCTTT.

The gene calls are TRBV18 and TRBJ1-4; a possible D gene is TRBD1 (5 bases). Trimming took off 5 bases at V and 7 bases at J, with 11 bases between the two ends. There are 13 residues in the CDR3. CDR1 is KGHSH, CDR2 LQKENI, per germline. This chain's CDR3 is CASSSGLGEKLFF. The CDR3 DNA is TGTGCCAGCTCATCGGGGCTAGGTGAAAAACTGTTTTTT.

The V call is TRBV4-3, the J call TRBJ1-2; 7 bases map to TRBD1. This CDR3 spans 13 amino acids. With V trimmed by 2 bases and J by 7 bases, 4 bases remained unmatched. From germline, CDR1 is LGHNA and CDR2 YSLEER. CDR3 residues: CASSQNRDSGYTF. In DNA form, the CDR3 reads TGCGCCAGCAGCCAAAATAGGGACAGTGGCTACACCTTC.

V and J are TRBV5-1 and TRBJ1-1; no definite D call. The CDR3 covers 16 residues. Germline V CDR1 and CDR2: SGHRS, YFSETQ. V lost 1 base to trimming and J lost 4 bases, with 17 bases between them. The CDR3 protein is CASSLRPGLNGTEAFF. The CDR3, as DNA: TGCGCCAGCAGCTTGCGGCCGGGGTTGAATGGCACTGAAGCTTTCTTT.

This rearrangement joins TRBV9 to TRBJ2-2; D remains ambiguous. Germline V gene lookup returns CDR1 SGDLS and CDR2 YYNGEE. V lost 4 bases, J lost 3 bases, and 7 bases lay in between. The CDR3 loop spans 13 amino acids. CDR3 amino acids: CASSPLYTGELFF. The CDR3, as DNA: TGTGCCAGCAGCCCTCTATACACCGGGGAGCTGTTTTTT.

V is TRBV5-4 and J is TRBJ1-2, with a tentative D call TRBD1 (5 bases). The CDR3 covers 11 residues. CDR1 is SGHNT, CDR2 YYREEE, per germline (reference sequence). Trimming stripped 5 bases from V and 7 bases from J, with 9 bases between. In DNA, the CDR3 is TGTGCCAGCAGTGCAGGGTTTGGCTACACCTTC. Its translation: CASSAGFGYTF.

The CDR3 sequence is CASSIGVGNTEAFF. CDR3 bases: TGTGCCAGTAGTATAGGGGTGGGAAACACTGAAGCTTTCTTT. The genes are TRBV19 and TRBJ1-1; D not resolved. Trimming pared 1 base from V and 2 bases from J, leaving 8 bases between. The CDR3 is 14 amino acids. Germline loops: CDR1 LNHDA, CDR2 SQIVND (reference sequence).

V gene TRBV5-4 combines with J gene TRBJ2-5; 7 bases map to TRBD2. Looked up from germline, CDR1 is SGHNT and CDR2 is YYREEE (reference sequence). This CDR3 has 14 amino acids. With V trimmed by 3 bases and J by 5 bases, 7 bases remained unmatched. CDR3 nucleotide sequence: TGTGCCAGCAGCTGGGGGAGGGGCGAGGAGACCCAGTACTTC. This sequence encodes CASSWGRGEETQYF.